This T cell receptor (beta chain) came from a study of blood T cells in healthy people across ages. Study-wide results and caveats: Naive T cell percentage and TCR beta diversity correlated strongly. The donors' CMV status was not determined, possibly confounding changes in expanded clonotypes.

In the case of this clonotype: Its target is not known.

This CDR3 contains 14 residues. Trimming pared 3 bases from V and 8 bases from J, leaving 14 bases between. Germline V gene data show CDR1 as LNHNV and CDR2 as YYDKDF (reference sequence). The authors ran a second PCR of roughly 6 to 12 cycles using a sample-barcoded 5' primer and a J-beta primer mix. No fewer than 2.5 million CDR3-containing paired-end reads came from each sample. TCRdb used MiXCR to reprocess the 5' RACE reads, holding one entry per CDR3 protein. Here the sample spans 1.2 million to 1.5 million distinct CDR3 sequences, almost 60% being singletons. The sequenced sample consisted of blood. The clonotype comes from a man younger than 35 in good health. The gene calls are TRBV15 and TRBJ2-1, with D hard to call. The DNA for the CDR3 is TGTGCCACCAGCAGTTCGTCAGATCCCGATGAGCAGTTCTTC. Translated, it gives CATSSSSDPDEQFF.